This T cell receptor (beta chain) was documented in a study of T cells in Graves' hyperthyroidism and ophthalmopathy. Across the study: Peripheral blood was collected at initial diagnosis, before any treatment.

Regarding the study as a whole: A 13 V-J signature model discriminated ophthalmopathy versus stable hyperthyroidism. It was a median approximately 6 months before onset that the model predicted ophthalmopathy.

TCR beta CDR3 sequences were amplified from RNA transcripts. The primer set for the first-round RT-PCR of the TCR CDR3 was HTBI. One entry per CDR3 protein results from TCRdb running MiXCR on the multiplex PCR reads. The sample lists around 690,000 distinct CDR3 sequences, 20% to 25% seen once, with about 34% in the top ten. Germline-derived CDR1 and CDR2 are LGHDT and YNNKEL (reference sequence). V gave up 0 bases and J gave up 2 bases, with 7 bases separating them. The CDR3 sequence is 14 residues long. As regards this clonotype: Its antigen is as yet unknown.

The source of this sequence is a young man with Graves' ophthalmopathy. Input material: blood. J is TRBJ1-1 and V is TRBV3-1; D ambiguous. The CDR3 here is CASSQDRSNTEAFF. In nucleotides, the CDR3 is TGTGCCAGCAGCCAAGATCGGTCTAACACTGAAGCTTTCTTT.